What follows are 10 T cell receptor beta chains derived from one specimen sequenced in a study of T cells in Graves' hyperthyroidism and ophthalmopathy (dated by TCRdb to between 2018 and 2020). Receptors were amplified or captured by multiplex PCR. Reads for this sample came from an Illumina HiSeq 2000. Amplification of TCR beta CDR3 regions was carried out from RNA transcripts. The first round of RT-PCR for the TCR CDR3 was performed with the HTBI primer set and the Qiagen OneStep RT-PCR kit. TCRdb took the public reads, trimmed them with fastp at Q25, ran MiXCR for clone calling and kept in-frame beta chains. Each entry merges the rows of one CDR3 protein and shows their most common DNA and genes. The sample table shows around 580,000 distinct CDR3 sequences, and about 45% are seen once. About 7.8% of the sample comes from the top ten. Source material: peripheral blood or thyroid tissue (not recorded which). The receptors originated from a woman aged 18-30 years with Graves' hyperthyroidism.

This clonotype occurred many times. The V gene is TRBV25-1, the J gene TRBJ1-1; unclear D gene. This CDR3 has 13 amino acids. Germline-derived CDR1 and CDR2 are MGHDK and SYGVNS. The V end lost 8 bases, the J end lost 0 bases, and 10 bases lay between the germline ends. The CDR3 here is CASLSQVNTEAFF. Written as DNA, the CDR3 is TGTGCCAGCTTAAGTCAGGTGAACACTGAAGCTTTCTTT.

The rearrangement uses TRBV20-1 and TRBJ2-7; 9 bases map to TRBD2. Looked up from germline, CDR1 is DFQATT and CDR2 is SNEGSKA (reference sequence). The V and J ends lost 5 bases and 7 bases, in that order; junction bases with no gene match: 12. This CDR3 has 14 residues. The CDR3 loop reads CSAYRDGGRGEQYF. The CDR3 coding sequence is TGCAGTGCTTACCGGGACGGCGGGAGGGGGGAGCAGTACTTC.

V is TRBV29-1 and J is TRBJ2-7; 7 bases match TRBD2. Trimming took 4 bases from V and 5 from J; bases not matched to a gene: 8. Germline values: CDR1 SQVTM, CDR2 ANQGSEA. The CDR3 spans 13 residues. Written as DNA, the CDR3 is TGCAGCGTTGGTATGGCGGGAGACCACGAGCAGTACTTC. Amino acid sequence: CSVGMAGDHEQYF.

The V gene is TRBV15, the J gene TRBJ2-7; D not certain. This CDR3 region has 17 residues. The V and J ends lost 3 bases and 0 bases respectively, with 18 bases between them. Germline CDR1 and CDR2: LNHNV and YYDKDF (reference sequence). DNA for the CDR3: TGTGCCACCAGCAGCCCCAGTGGACCAACCACCTCCTACGAGCAGTACTTC. Translation: CATSSPSGPTTSYEQYF.

The gene calls are TRBV2 and TRBJ1-2; 9 nucleotides match TRBD1. This CDR3 spans 12 amino acids. V lost 8 bases to trimming and J lost 4 bases; unmatched junction nucleotides: 2. Germline loops: CDR1 SNHLY, CDR2 FYNNEI. This CDR3 reads CASLGQGYGYTF. In nucleotides, the CDR3 is TGTGCCAGCCTGGGACAGGGCTATGGCTACACCTTC.

The chain couples TRBV12-3 or TRBV12-4 to TRBJ2-1; 9 bases align to TRBD2. The V segment lost 6 bases and the J segment 14 bases; nucleotides outside the gene matches: 8. The CDR3 loop spans 12 amino acids. This CDR3 reads CASRSIAGVEFF. As DNA, the CDR3 is TGTGCCAGCAGATCGATAGCGGGAGTAGAGTTCTTC.

Remarks on this clonotype: One end of the junction varies from germline; a read error may be responsible. The chain employs TRBV11-1 and TRBJ2-2; TRBD2 agrees at 7 bases. Germline values: CDR1 SGHAT, CDR2 FQDESV (reference sequence). This CDR3 spans 16 amino acids. CDR3 protein: CAGSGERGTGPGELFF. The CDR3 coding sequence is TGTGCCGGCAGCGGGGAAAGAGGGACGGGGCCCGGGGAGCTGTTTTTT.

This clonotype occurred many times. The V call is TRBV5-4, the J call TRBJ2-2; D possibly corresponds to TRBD2 (5 bases). V was clipped by 5 bases and J by 5 bases, with 19 bases between them. The V gene's germline CDR1 is SGHNT and CDR2 YYREEE (reference sequence). The CDR3 is 16 residues long. In DNA form, the CDR3 reads TGTGCCAGCAGTCCTGATCGACTATTCTCGACCGGGGAGCTGTTTTTT. Amino acids: CASSPDRLFSTGELFF. The full variable domain, with the rest looked up from reference TRBV5-4 and TRBJ2-2, is ETGVTQSPTHLIKTRGQQVTLRCSSQSGHNTVSWYQQALGQGPQFIFQYYREEENGRGNFPPRFSGLQFPNYSSELNVNALELDDSALYLCASSPDRLFSTGELFFGEGSRLTVL.

This clonotype was seen many times. This chain uses TRBV5-1 with TRBJ2-5; no reliable D call. Per germline, CDR1 SGHRS and CDR2 YFSETQ. V lost 4 bases to trimming and J lost 7 bases, with 14 bases between them. This CDR3 has 13 residues. In DNA form, the CDR3 reads TGCGCCAGCAGCCAATCTGGATCGGTGACCCAGTACTTC. It yields the protein CASSQSGSVTQYF.

This clonotype was seen a handful of times. The CDR3 carries no conserved terminal phenylalanine or tryptophan, so it likely arises from a read error. The chain recombines TRBV7-2 with TRBJ1-1; D gene unclear. V was clipped by 7 bases and J by 0 bases, with 12 bases between them. Germline lookup yields CDR1 SGHTA and CDR2 FQGNSA. This CDR3 has 14 residues. CDR3 sequence (DNA): TGTGCCAGCACCCTGGCAGACATGAACACTGAAGCTTTCCTT. This codes for CASTLADMNTEAFL.